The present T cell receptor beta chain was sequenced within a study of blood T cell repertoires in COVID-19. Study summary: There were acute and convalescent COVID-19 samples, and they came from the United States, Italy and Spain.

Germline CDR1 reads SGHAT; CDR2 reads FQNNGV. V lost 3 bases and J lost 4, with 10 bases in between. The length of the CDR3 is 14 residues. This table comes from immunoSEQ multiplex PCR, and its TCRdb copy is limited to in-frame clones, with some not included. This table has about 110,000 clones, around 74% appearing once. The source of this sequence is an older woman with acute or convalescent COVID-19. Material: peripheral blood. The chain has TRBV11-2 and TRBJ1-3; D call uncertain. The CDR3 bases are TGTGCCAGCAGCTTGGAGAGATCGGGAAACACCATATATTTT. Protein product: CASSLERSGNTIYF.